These 28 T cell receptor beta chains originate from one sample sequenced in a study of CXCR3-negative and CXCR3-positive naive CD8 T cells. Study-level results: TRB CDR3s were more hydrophobic in CXCR3-positive than in CXCR3-negative naive cells.

UMI-labeled 5' RACE TRB cDNA libraries were prepared from the cells. For each CDR3 protein, TCRdb gives one entry from its re-call of the 5' RACE reads, without DNA. This sample's table has 55,000 to 75,000 distinct CDR3 sequences. For these TCRs, the target antigens are not known. Source material: naive CXCR3+ CD8+ T cells from blood. Specified subset: CD45RO-CCR7+CD27+CD95- naive CD8+ T cells expressing CXCR3 (TNR3+). These receptor sequences come from a human donor in good health. Some clones in this sample may be carry-over from other donors' samples.

The chain joins TRBV7-8 to TRBJ2-7; the D gene TCRdb calls, TRBD1, cannot be checked with no DNA. CDR1 SGHVS and CDR2 FQNEAQ come from the germline V gene. This CDR3 has 15 amino acids. CDR3 protein: CASSLSETGNYEQYF.

The J gene is TRBJ1-2, the V gene TRBV7-2; TCRdb calls TRBD1, which cannot be checked without DNA. The length of the CDR3 is 15 residues. Germline-derived CDR1 and CDR2 are SGHTA and FQGNSA. Here the CDR3 reads CASSFPGQGAFGYTF.

The V gene is TRBV12-5, the J gene TRBJ1-2; the D call of TRBD1 rests on TCRdb alone, since no DNA is present to check it. Germline V gene lookup returns CDR1 LGHNT and CDR2 FRNRAP. The CDR3 length is 13 residues. CDR3: CASGFQGDYGYTF.

V usage is TRBV7-9 and J usage is TRBJ2-7; the TCRdb call, TRBD1, lacks DNA for checking. The germline gives CDR1 SEHNR, CDR2 FQNEAQ (reference sequence). The CDR3 is made up of 12 amino acids. The CDR3 here is CASSLGTDEQYF.

The chain is built from TRBV28 and TRBJ2-7; lacking DNA, the TRBD2 call made by TCRdb goes unchecked. Germline CDR1 MDHEN, CDR2 SYDVKM. The CDR3 consists of 16 residues. The CDR3 loop is CASSLTGWAGVDEQYF.

CDR3 protein: CASSTLDRGRLGELFF. The V gene is TRBV6-5, the J gene TRBJ2-2; TCRdb names TRBD1, which stays unverified in the absence of DNA. Germline assignment: CDR1 MNHEY and CDR2 SVGAGI. The CDR3 runs to 16 residues.

This sequence joins TRBV27 and TRBJ2-7; lacking DNA, the TRBD2 call made by TCRdb goes unchecked. CDR1 MNHEY and CDR2 SMNVEV come from the germline V gene (reference sequence). The CDR3 runs 15 residues. The CDR3 sequence is CASSFSGGAAYEQYF.

This rearrangement joins TRBV7-7 to TRBJ2-5; with no DNA, the TCRdb D assignment of TRBD1 cannot be verified. The CDR3 has 16 residues. Germline CDR1 is SSHAT and CDR2 is FNYEAQ (reference sequence). The CDR3 region is CASSPRERGGLETQYF.

The rearrangement joins TRBV28 to TRBJ1-1; as DNA is missing, the TRBD1 call by TCRdb cannot be tested. Per germline, CDR1 MDHEN and CDR2 SYDVKM. The CDR3 covers 15 residues. CDR3 residues: CASSLPTEGSTEAFF.

The J gene is TRBJ1-3, the V gene TRBV6-5; TCRdb's D call of TRBD1 is untestable without DNA. The CDR3 has 16 amino acids. The germline V gene encodes CDR1 MNHEY and CDR2 SVGAGI. The CDR3 reads CASRRGEGLSGNTIYF.

V and J are TRBV7-9 and TRBJ2-1; TCRdb reports TRBD2, a call that lacks DNA to check it against. This CDR3 is 15 amino acids long. CDR1 and CDR2 from the germline V gene are SEHNR and FQNEAQ (reference sequence). CDR3 region: CASSLLRESLNEQFF.

V and J are TRBV11-2 and TRBJ2-5; TCRdb indicates TRBD1, and absent DNA this call remains unverified. The germline V gene has CDR1 SGHAT and CDR2 FQNNGV. This CDR3 spans 13 amino acids. CDR3 loop: CATGTGGRETQYF.

The rearrangement uses TRBV28 and TRBJ1-6. Germline lookup yields CDR1 MDHEN and CDR2 SYDVKM. The CDR3 length is 15 residues. The CDR3 is CASSTRGSYNSPLHF.

The chain's CDR3 is CSVEPGVDYEQYF. The chain carries TRBV29-1 and TRBJ2-7; checking the TCRdb D call of TRBD1 is not possible without DNA. The CDR3 contains 13 residues. Germline V gene data show CDR1 as SQVTM and CDR2 as ANQGSEA.

The chain has TRBV7-9 and TRBJ2-7. The CDR3 runs to 12 residues. Germline CDR1 is SEHNR and CDR2 is FQNEAQ (reference sequence). The CDR3 sequence: CASSPISYEQYF.

The chain has TRBV9 and TRBJ2-7; TCRdb's D call of TRBD2 is untestable without DNA. This CDR3 comprises 16 residues. Germline CDR1 SGDLS, CDR2 YYNGEE. The CDR3 sequence is CASSHSPLARDHEQYF.

This CDR3 is CASSLARVLISGELFF. The chain links TRBV28 to TRBJ2-2; the TRBD1 assignment by TCRdb is unverifiable without DNA. CDR1 and CDR2 (germline): MDHEN, SYDVKM. This CDR3 contains 16 residues. Using reference TRBV28 and TRBJ2-2 for the parts outside the CDR3, the full variable domain is DVKVTQSSRYLVKRTGEKVFLECVQDMDHENMFWYRQDPGLGLRLIYFSYDVKMKEKGDIPEGYSVSREKKERFSLILESASTNQTSMYLCASSLARVLISGELFFGEGSRLTVL.

This chain uses TRBV20-1 with TRBJ2-1; checking the TCRdb D call of TRBD1 is not possible without DNA. Germline CDR1 and CDR2: DFQATT and SNEGSKA (reference sequence). The CDR3 contains 14 residues. The CDR3 here is CSARGVGQMNEQFF.

The gene calls are TRBV29-1 and TRBJ2-1; checking the TCRdb D call of TRBD2 is not possible without DNA. Germline V gene sequence: CDR1 SQVTM, CDR2 ANQGSEA. The CDR3 length is 15 residues. The CDR3 loop is CSVMGTSGGSNEQFF.

The V and J genes are TRBV7-9 and TRBJ1-1; the TRBD1 assignment by TCRdb is unverifiable without DNA. The CDR3 runs to 14 residues. The V gene's germline CDR1 is SEHNR and CDR2 FQNEAQ (reference sequence). The CDR3 loop is CASSPRKGGTEAFF.

J is TRBJ1-5 and V is TRBV21-1; TCRdb selects TRBD1, and the lack of DNA leaves this call unchecked. TRBV21-1 is assigned pseudogene status. The CDR3 runs 17 residues. The CDR3 sequence is CASSKEERGTGGQPQHF.

CDR3 protein: CASSVGSAPYEQYF. V is TRBV9 and J is TRBJ2-7. The V gene's germline CDR1 is SGDLS and CDR2 YYNGEE. The CDR3 contains 14 residues.

The rearrangement uses TRBV29-1 and TRBJ2-7; without DNA, the TCRdb call of TRBD2 cannot be checked. This CDR3 contains 15 residues. Germline V CDR1 and CDR2: SQVTM, ANQGSEA. CDR3: CSSHGAGGASYEQYF.

The J gene is TRBJ2-5, the V gene TRBV6-2 or TRBV6-3; without DNA, the TCRdb call of TRBD2 cannot be checked. Germline CDR1 reads MNHEY; CDR2 reads SVGEGT. The CDR3 is 15 residues long. This CDR3 is CASSTSSGGDETQYF.

The V gene is TRBV4-1, the J gene TRBJ1-1. This CDR3 region has 14 residues. Germline V gene data show CDR1 as MGHRA and CDR2 as YSYEKL. CDR3 residues: CASSQGGSHSEAFF.

The V call is TRBV7-2, the J call TRBJ2-3; TCRdb lists TRBD2, though no DNA is available to test this call. Germline values: CDR1 SGHTA, CDR2 FQGNSA. CDR3 length: 18 amino acids. The CDR3 loop is CASSLPPVLATSTDTQYF.

CDR3 residues: CASSLAVAAWGSPLHF. The genes are TRBV5-6 and TRBJ1-6. The CDR3 totals 16 residues. Germline loops: CDR1 SGHDT, CDR2 YYEEEE.

The gene calls are TRBV29-1 and TRBJ1-2; checking the TCRdb D call of TRBD1 is not possible without DNA. This CDR3 comprises 14 residues. Looked up from germline, CDR1 is SQVTM and CDR2 is ANQGSEA. The CDR3 reads CSVLSGTGGRGYTF.